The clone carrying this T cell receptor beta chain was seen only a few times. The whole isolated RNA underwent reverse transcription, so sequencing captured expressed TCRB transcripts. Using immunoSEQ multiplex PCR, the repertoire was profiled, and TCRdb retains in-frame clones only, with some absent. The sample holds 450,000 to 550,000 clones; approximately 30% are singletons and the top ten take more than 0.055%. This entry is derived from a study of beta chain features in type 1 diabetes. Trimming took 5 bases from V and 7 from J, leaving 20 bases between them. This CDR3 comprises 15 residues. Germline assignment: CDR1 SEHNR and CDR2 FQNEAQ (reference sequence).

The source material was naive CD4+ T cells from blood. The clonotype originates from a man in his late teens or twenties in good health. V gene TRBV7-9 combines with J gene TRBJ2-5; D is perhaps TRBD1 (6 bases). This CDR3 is CASSPPAGGPRTQYF. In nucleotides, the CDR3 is TGTGCCAGCAGCCCGCCCGCTGGGGGCCCGAGGACCCAGTACTTC.